Listed here are 17 T cell receptor beta chains from one sample, sequenced in a study of identical twins. Using its own MiXCR run on the 5' RACE reads, TCRdb lists one record per CDR3 protein. Of 350,000 to 600,000 distinct CDR3 sequences in the sample, approximately 15% were seen once. These same data were also listed under a study on yellow fever vaccine responses in identical twins.

Sequenced sample: CD4+ T cells sorted from blood. The origin of the receptors is a young woman in good health.

This clonotype was counted only a few times. This chain joins TRBV20-1 and TRBJ2-7; 10 positions agree with TRBD2. V was clipped by 4 bases and J by 4 bases; unmatched bases: 7. The CDR3 sequence is 14 residues long. The germline gives CDR1 DFQATT, CDR2 SNEGSKA (reference sequence). CDR3 in amino acids: CSAIRTSGSYEQYF. In DNA, the CDR3 is TGCAGTGCTATCCGGACTAGCGGATCTTACGAGCAGTACTTC.

This clonotype has just a few counts. This chain's CDR3 is CASSLSGTGVFEQYF. CDR3 coding DNA: TGTGCCAGCAGCTTATCCGGGACAGGGGTCTTCGAGCAGTACTTC. This sequence joins TRBV5-6 and TRBJ2-7, with TRBD1 identical over 10 bases. The CDR3 sequence is 15 residues long. V trimming: 2 bases; J trimming: 6 bases; junction bases outside the gene matches: 8. The germline V gene encodes CDR1 SGHDT and CDR2 YYEEEE.

This clonotype was detected only a few times. The CDR3 DNA follows: TGTGCCAGCTCACCCCTAGGAGGGGGTGGAACCGGGGAGCTGTTTTTT. Protein sequence: CASSPLGGGGTGELFF. V and J are TRBV18 and TRBJ2-2, with D perhaps being TRBD1 or TRBD2 (6 bases each). Trimming cost V 3 bases and J 5 bases, with 16 bases left between them. Per the germline V gene, CDR1 is KGHSH and CDR2 is LQKENI. This CDR3 is 16 amino acids long.

As DNA, the CDR3 is TGTGCCAGCAGCGTGAGGGAGTTGGCGAGAGAGCAGTACTTC. Residues: CASSVRELAREQYF. The V and J genes are TRBV7-9 and TRBJ2-7, with D tentatively TRBD2 (5 bases). With 5 bases removed from V and 7 bases from J, the gap between germline ends came to 18 bases. Germline V gene data show CDR1 as SEHNR and CDR2 as FQNEAQ (reference sequence). The CDR3 covers 14 residues.

This clonotype has at least ten counts. The J gene is TRBJ2-5, the V gene TRBV12-3 or TRBV12-4; 8 bases fit TRBD2. After removal of 3 bases from V and 5 bases from J, the junction contained 14 bases not matched to a gene. The CDR3 spans 17 residues. CDR3 residues: CASSFGSGANWMETQYF. As DNA, the CDR3 is TGTGCCAGCAGTTTCGGTAGCGGGGCGAACTGGATGGAGACCCAGTACTTC.

The chain recombines TRBV4-2 with TRBJ2-7, with 12 bases lining up with TRBD2. CDR3 length: 20 amino acids. Germline V gene data show CDR1 as LGHNA and CDR2 as YNFKEQ. Germline trimming cut 0 bases from V and 4 bases from J; bases unmatched to any gene: 16. The chain's CDR3 is CASSQDSLTSGSDWGYEQYF. CDR3 coding DNA: TGTGCCAGCAGCCAAGACTCCTTGACTAGCGGGAGCGACTGGGGATACGAGCAGTACTTC.

This chain links TRBV6-1 with TRBJ1-6, with D maybe TRBD1 (6 bases). V lost 7 bases and J 4 bases, leaving 11 bases between the germline ends. The germline V gene has CDR1 MNHNS and CDR2 SASEGT. CDR3 size: 14 residues. CDR3 in DNA: TGTGCCAGCAAGCTAGGACAGTATAATTCACCCCTCCACTTT. As protein: CASKLGQYNSPLHF.

The chain carries TRBV28 and TRBJ1-5, with 12 nucleotides matching TRBD1. The ends lost 4 bases at V and 3 bases at J; junction bases unmatched: 4. CDR1 and CDR2 (germline): MDHEN, SYDVKM. The CDR3 is 16 residues long. CDR3 region: CASSSGQGAINQPQHF. The DNA for the CDR3 is TGTGCCAGCAGTTCGGGACAGGGGGCAATCAATCAGCCCCAGCATTTT.

This clonotype was picked up a small number of times. This chain joins TRBV4-3 and TRBJ2-1, with D unclear. The CDR3 has 14 amino acids. The germline CDR1 and CDR2 sequences are LGHNA and YSLEER. The ends were cut back, 0 bases at V and 9 bases at J, with 12 bases in the middle. The DNA of the CDR3 is TGCGCCAGCAGCCAAGATATTAGTTATGGTGAGCAGTTCTTC. It encodes CASSQDISYGEQFF.

This clonotype was seen a handful of times. The chain carries TRBV10-3 and TRBJ2-7, with D perhaps being TRBD1 or TRBD2 (5 bases each). The CDR3 is 11 amino acids. Germline-derived CDR1 and CDR2 are ENHRY and SYGVKD. The ends were cut back, 4 bases at V and 9 bases at J, with 10 bases in the middle. The chain's CDR3 is CAISGGPMQYF. CDR3 sequence (DNA): TGTGCCATCAGTGGGGGACCGATGCAGTACTTC.

In this sample, this clonotype turned up a few times. The rearrangement uses TRBV21-1 and TRBJ2-1; the table's D call, TRBD2, was not checked against the DNA. TRBV21-1 is deemed a pseudogene. The CDR3 extends over 17 amino acids. The CDR3 reads CASSSRRGRVWYNEQFF. The DNA for the CDR3 is TGTGCCAGCAGCTCTCGAAGGGGGAGGGTTTGGTACAATGAGCAGTTCTTC.

This clonotype turned up a few times. This chain links TRBV12-3 or TRBV12-4 with TRBJ2-2; D assignment may be TRBD1 or TRBD2 (5 bases each). This CDR3 is 15 amino acids long. Trimming took 7 bases from V and 0 from J, leaving 12 bases between them. The CDR3 reads CASTSGRTNTGELFF. The DNA of the CDR3 is TGTGCCAGCACCTCGGGACGGACGAACACCGGGGAGCTGTTTTTT.

J is TRBJ1-1 and V is TRBV3-1; maybe TRBD1 (5 bases). Germline V gives CDR1 LGHDT, CDR2 YNNKEL (reference sequence). Trimming shortened V by 4 bases and J by 4 bases, and 13 bases separated the two germline ends. The CDR3 contains 14 residues. The CDR3 spells CASSPRGTGTEAFF. The CDR3 DNA reads TGTGCCAGCAGCCCGAGGGGTACCGGCACTGAAGCTTTCTTT.

Many counts were recorded for this clonotype. The chain carries TRBV27 and TRBJ2-4; a weak D match, TRBD1 (5 bases). Germline-derived CDR1 and CDR2 are MNHEY and SMNVEV (reference sequence). This CDR3 has 17 residues. V was pared by 4 bases and J by 0 bases, with 16 bases between. CDR3 sequence reads: CASSWPLTALAKNIQYF. CDR3 sequence (DNA): TGTGCCAGCAGTTGGCCCCTGACAGCCCTAGCCAAAAACATTCAGTACTTC.

This clonotype was counted between two and nine times. The V gene is TRBV20-1, the J gene TRBJ2-7, with D possibly matching TRBD2 (7 bases). The CDR3 is made up of 15 amino acids. The germline V and J ends were trimmed by 1 base and 2 bases, with 15 bases remaining between them. The germline V gene has CDR1 DFQATT and CDR2 SNEGSKA (reference sequence). CDR3 sequence: CSARVLRGATYEQYF. The CDR3 nucleotides read TGCAGTGCTAGAGTACTTCGGGGGGCCACCTACGAGCAGTACTTC.

J is TRBJ2-3 and V is TRBV5-1; D call uncertain. The V gene lost 0 bases and the J gene lost 2 bases, with 10 bases spanning the gap. Germline V lookup: CDR1 SGHRS, CDR2 YFSETQ. This CDR3 spans 15 amino acids. The CDR3 loop reads CASSLGVGNTDTQYF. In DNA, the CDR3 is TGCGCCAGCAGCTTGGGTGTGGGGAACACAGATACGCAGTATTTT.

The CDR3 sequence is CASSRKSVDTSYEQYF. The CDR3 DNA reads as TGTGCCAGCTCACGGAAGAGCGTGGACACCTCCTACGAGCAGTACTTC. This chain connects TRBV18 to TRBJ2-7; possibly TRBD1 for D (5 bases). Germline V CDR1 and CDR2: KGHSH, LQKENI. The V end lost 4 bases, the J end lost 0 bases, and 16 bases lay between the germline ends. The CDR3 has 16 residues. The full variable domain, with the rest looked up from reference TRBV18 and TRBJ2-7, is NAGVMQNPRHLVRRRGQEARLRCSPMKGHSHVYWYRQLPEEGLKFMVYLQKENIIDESGMPKERFSAEFPKEGPSILRIQQVVRGDSAAYFCASSRKSVDTSYEQYFGPGTRLTVT.